This paragraph covers one T cell receptor beta chain sequence. Its antigen remains unknown. These data originate in a study of early T cells in non-severe SARS-CoV-2 infection. The study's findings and limits: Database matching using VDJdb favored anti-spike CD8 responses, with private and CD4 specificities left missing.

Individually, cDNA molecules had unique molecular identifiers attached to them. TCRdb re-called the 5' RACE reads with MiXCR, one entry per CDR3 protein. In the table there are roughly 57,000 distinct CDR3 sequences, about 13% of which are singletons. This CDR3 is built from 12 residues. Germline assignment: CDR1 MNHEY and CDR2 SMNVEV (reference sequence). V was trimmed by 7 bases and J by 5 bases, leaving 10 bases between them. Source: whole blood, taken at baseline. This sequence originates from an adult who was a healthcare worker with PCR-confirmed SARS-CoV-2 infection or an uninfected control (not recorded which). The V call is TRBV27, the J call TRBJ2-3; D could derive from TRBD1 or TRBD2 (5 bases each). The CDR3 loop reads CASKTGGDTQYF. As DNA, the CDR3 is TGTGCCAGCAAAACAGGAGGAGATACGCAGTATTTT.